This is a list of T cell receptor beta chains from one sample in a study of T-cell reconstitution after alpha-beta-depleted transplantation in children. TCRdb used MiXCR to reprocess the PCR reads, holding one entry per CDR3 protein. The sample yields roughly 310,000 distinct CDR3 sequences, approximately 23% seen once. The material was PBMCs, mostly from graft donor cells, obtained 180 days after TCRalphabeta/CD19-depleted stem cell transplant. The receptor set was obtained from a male patient under 18 who had a stem cell transplant for acute lymphoblastic leukemia, so the T cells may come from the graft donor. Each CDR3 is given with its conserved first and last residue. The D gene is left open where the match is weak. Not all rows give a size; the values are once, few, many and, for expanded clones, a class.

clone size	D gene	V gene	J gene	CDR3 protein	CDR3 DNA
-	TRBD1	TRBV6-1	TRBJ2-5	CASSEVRTGGETQYF	TGTGCCAGCAGTGAAGTCCGGACAGGGGGAGAGACCCAGTACTTC
few	-	TRBV2	TRBJ2-1	CASSDFSYSYNEQFF	TGTGCCAGCAGTGATTTCAGTTACTCCTACAATGAGCAGTTCTTC
few	-	TRBV7-9	TRBJ2-7	CASSWIPRTYEQYF	TGTGCCAGCAGCTGGATCCCCCGCACCTACGAGCAGTACTTC
-	TRBD1	TRBV7-2	TRBJ2-2	CASSVQGVPGELFF	TGTGCCAGCAGTGTACAGGGGGTCCCCGGGGAGCTGTTTTTT
few	-	TRBV5-6	TRBJ1-1	CASSLSGRVAFF	TGTGCCAGCAGCTTGTCGGGCAGGGTGGCTTTCTTT
few	TRBD2	TRBV15	TRBJ2-3	CATSRDKLAAHLIIWQYF	TGTGCCACCAGCAGAGATAAACTAGCGGCTCACCTAATCATATGGCAGTATTTT
few	TRBD2	TRBV29-1	TRBJ2-7	CSVGGGYEQYF	TGCAGCGTTGGGGGGGGCTACGAGCAGTACTTC
many	-	TRBV12-3/TRBV12-4	TRBJ2-6	CASSLQGSGANVLTF	TGTGCCAGCAGCTTACAGGGCTCTGGGGCCAACGTCCTGACTTTC
few	TRBD1	TRBV7-2	TRBJ1-4	CASSLGVWTGTEKLFF	TGTGCCAGCAGCTTAGGGGTTTGGACAGGGACTGAAAAACTGTTTTTT
-	TRBD2	TRBV20-1	TRBJ2-2	CSASHSGSRDTEELFF	TGCAGTGCTAGTCATAGCGGGAGTCGGGACACCGAGGAGCTGTTTTTT
-	-	TRBV20-1	TRBJ2-7	CSATKDYEQYF	TGCAGTGCTACGAAGGACTACGAGCAGTACTTC
few	-	TRBV5-1	TRBJ2-7	CASSSPNSNYEQYF	TGCGCCAGCAGCTCCCCTAACTCGAACTACGAGCAGTACTTC
-	TRBD1	TRBV6-1	TRBJ1-2	CASSERQGVDYGYTF	TGTGCCAGCAGTGAGCGACAGGGGGTTGACTATGGCTACACCTTC
few	TRBD1	TRBV20-1	TRBJ2-7	CSALGGQGVLSGGYEQYF	TGCAGTGCTTTGGGCGGACAGGGCGTTCTATCTGGGGGGTACGAGCAGTACTTC
few	TRBD2	TRBV4-2	TRBJ2-7	CASSPRGLAGEGQNEQYF	TGTGCCAGCAGCCCGCGAGGACTAGCGGGAGAGGGGCAAAACGAGCAGTACTTC
-	-	TRBV12-3/TRBV12-4	TRBJ2-3	CASSLVSAGDTQYF	TGTGCCAGCAGTTTAGTGTCTGCCGGAGATACGCAGTATTTT